Shown below are 14 T cell receptor beta chains from a single sample sequenced in a study of post-analysis software for immune sequencing data. No antigens are known for them. The TCR beta cDNA libraries contained unique molecular identifiers. TCRdb recomputed calls from the PCR reads with MiXCR, one row per CDR3 protein. The data hold fewer than 850,000 distinct CDR3 sequences, with under 60% observed a single time. Notes on the study in general: Elevated frequency relative to controls characterized roughly 5 TRBV segments in patients, TRBV5-6, TRBV5-1 and TRBV20-1 among them.

Sequencing was done on a sample of blood. These receptors were taken from a girl between 10 and 17 years old with multiple sclerosis.

V is TRBV12-5 and J is TRBJ2-1; TRBD2 agrees at 14 bases. Trimming took 6 bases from V and 6 from J; bases not matched to a gene: 4. Germline-derived CDR1 and CDR2 are LGHNT and FRNRAP. The CDR3 has 15 residues. The chain's CDR3 is CASGLGLAGANEQFF. The CDR3 DNA sequence: TGTGCTAGTGGCCTGGGACTAGCGGGAGCCAATGAGCAGTTCTTC.

This clonotype was counted once. The V gene is TRBV11-2, the J gene TRBJ1-4, with 7 bases that match TRBD1. This CDR3 is built from 16 residues. V gave up 2 bases and J gave up 5 bases; unmatched junction bases: 8. Looked up from germline, CDR1 is SGHAT and CDR2 is FQNNGV. The CDR3 reads CASSLPRTGLNEKLFF. The DNA for the CDR3 is TGTGCCAGCAGCTTACCCCGGACAGGCCTGAATGAAAAACTGTTTTTT.

This chain joins TRBV6-5 and TRBJ1-1; D gene ambiguous. Trimming stripped 0 bases from V and 4 bases from J, with 6 bases between. From germline, CDR1 is MNHEY and CDR2 SVGAGI. CDR3 length: 13 residues. CDR3 in DNA: TGTGCCAGCAGTTACTCACAAGGCACTGAAGCTTTCTTT. Protein product: CASSYSQGTEAFF.

V is TRBV11-2 and J is TRBJ2-7; D assignment may be TRBD1 or TRBD2 (5 bases each). V dropped 4 bases and J dropped 3 bases, with 16 bases sitting between them. Per the germline V gene, CDR1 is SGHAT and CDR2 is FQNNGV. The length of the CDR3 is 15 residues. This CDR3 reads CASSSGPGPNYEQYF. The CDR3 nucleotides read TGTGCCAGCAGCTCGGGACCGGGACCGAACTACGAGCAGTACTTC.

The chain recombines TRBV7-2 with TRBJ2-4; 9 positions match TRBD2. J lost 13 bases, V lost 2 bases, and 15 bases had no gene match. The CDR3 is 16 residues long. Germline assignment: CDR1 SGHTA and CDR2 FQGNSA. The CDR3 sequence is CASSLKGVAGVNEQYF. CDR3 coding DNA: TGTGCCAGCAGCTTAAAGGGAGTAGCGGGAGTGAATGAGCAGTACTTC.

The V call is TRBV2, the J call TRBJ2-3; no firm D call. Germline loops: CDR1 SNHLY, CDR2 FYNNEI. The CDR3 loop spans 14 amino acids. V shed 7 bases and J shed 0 bases, with 11 bases lying between them. The CDR3 region has the DNA TGTGCCAGCAACTGGGAATCTAGCACAGATACGCAGTATTTT. This sequence encodes CASNWESSTDTQYF.

The chain combines TRBV3-1 with TRBJ1-1; D gene unclear. CDR1 and CDR2 (germline): LGHDT, YNNKEL (reference sequence). Trimming cost V 4 bases and J 1 base, with 4 bases left between them. This CDR3 region has 12 residues. This CDR3 reads CASSRPNTEAFF. CDR3 in DNA: TGTGCCAGCAGCCGACCGAACACTGAAGCTTTCTTT.

The genes are TRBV6-2 or TRBV6-3 and TRBJ2-7, with D hard to call. The CDR3 sequence is 12 residues long. V was cut by 2 bases and J by 7 bases, with 9 bases left in between. Germline lookup yields CDR1 MNHEY and CDR2 SVGEGT. The CDR3 nucleotides read TGTGCCAGCAGTTACCCCCCTAGAGAGCAGTACTTC. Protein product: CASSYPPREQYF.

The chain has TRBV20-1 and TRBJ2-5; D uncertain. Germline assignment: CDR1 DFQATT and CDR2 SNEGSKA (reference sequence). V was trimmed by 6 bases and J by 5 bases, leaving 13 bases between them. This CDR3 is 12 amino acids long. This CDR3 is CSAPVVVETQYF. The CDR3 DNA sequence: TGCAGTGCCCCGGTTGTGGTGGAGACCCAGTACTTC.

This clonotype has a single count. This rearrangement joins TRBV7-6 to TRBJ2-1, with 10 bases lining up with TRBD2. Germline assignment: CDR1 SGHVS and CDR2 FNYEAQ. V gave up 2 bases and J gave up 9 bases; unmatched junction bases: 7. The CDR3 has 15 residues. CDR3 protein: CASSLTGTSVIEQFF. The CDR3, as DNA: TGTGCCAGCAGCTTAACCGGGACTAGCGTAATTGAGCAGTTCTTC.

This chain connects TRBV5-6 to TRBJ1-1; the D is unclear. V was trimmed by 4 bases and J by 7 bases, leaving 20 bases between them. CDR3 size: 15 residues. CDR1 and CDR2 (germline): SGHDT, YYEEEE. The DNA for the CDR3 is TGTGCCAGCAGCCCGTGGGCAGGTCGAGACATTGAAGCTTTCTTT. Protein: CASSPWAGRDIEAFF.

The table lists this clonotype with a few counts. The chain employs TRBV29-1 and TRBJ2-1; 12 bases line up with TRBD2. The ends lost 5 bases at V and 5 bases at J; junction bases unmatched: 4. CDR3 length: 14 residues. In germline, CDR1 is SQVTM, CDR2 ANQGSEA. The CDR3 is CSVRTSGTHNEQFF. The CDR3 bases are TGCAGCGTTCGGACTAGCGGGACCCACAATGAGCAGTTCTTC.

This clonotype was counted a few times. A single base separates this from a much larger clone, so it may be a read error. The J gene is TRBJ2-5, the V gene TRBV6-6, with 11 bases aligning to TRBD2. CDR1 and CDR2 (germline): MNHNY, SVGAGI (reference sequence). The trim removed 2 bases at V and 1 base at J, leaving 3 bases unmatched. The CDR3 sequence is 16 residues long. CDR3 nucleotide sequence: TGTGCCAGCAGTTACACCGGGACTAGCGGCCAAGAGACCCAGTACTTC. It encodes CASSYTGTSGQETQYF.

The chain recombines TRBV5-6 with TRBJ2-1, with D possibly called TRBD1 or TRBD2 (5 bases each). Germline assignment: CDR1 SGHDT and CDR2 YYEEEE. The CDR3 extends over 15 amino acids. Between the trimmed V and J ends, which lost 4 bases and 5 bases, there was a span of 16 bases. The CDR3 nucleotides are TGTGCCAGCAGCCTGGGGACCGCCTGGGACAATGAGCAGTTCTTC. Translating it yields CASSLGTAWDNEQFF.